The entry below gives a single TCR beta chain sequence along with its context. What it recognizes is unknown. What was amplified from RNA transcripts were TCR beta CDR3 regions. The HTBI primer set served for first-round RT-PCR of the TCR CDR3. Each CDR3 protein gets one entry after TCRdb re-called the multiplex PCR reads with MiXCR. Of about 540,000 distinct CDR3 sequences in the sample, 35% to 55% were seen once. The CDR3 extends over 13 amino acids. Trimming left V 6 bases short and J 2 bases short, with 10 bases between. Germline V gene data show CDR1 as MDHEN and CDR2 as SYDVKM. These data belong to a study of T cells in Graves' hyperthyroidism and ophthalmopathy. Study-wide points: Onset of ophthalmopathy came a median 6.5 months after the model predicted it. The majority of expanded thyroid clonotypes above 0.001 also appeared in blood.

Over 18 months, lack of ophthalmopathy progression marked Graves' hyperthyroidism as stable. This chain joins TRBV28 and TRBJ2-5; D unresolved. Source material: peripheral blood or thyroid tissue (not recorded which). This TCR was sampled from a woman aged 18-29 years with Graves' hyperthyroidism. The CDR3, as DNA: TGTGCCAGCAGCGGACGCCTGCAAGAGACCCAGTACTTC. This codes for CASSGRLQETQYF.